This T cell receptor (beta chain) was captured in a study of OX40 agonist ivuxolimab in advanced cancers. Across the whole study: Ivuxolimab is an agonistic anti-OX40 (CD134) antibody, and patients were treated with it. A male proportion of about 86% was recorded, with mean age approximately 56 years and range 23 to 79.

CDR1 SGHRS and CDR2 YFSETQ come from the germline V gene. CDR3 length equals 15 residues. V shed 1 base, J shed 3 bases, and the junction held 4 bases outside the gene matches. The table came from immunoSEQ multiplex PCR; TCRdb's copy has only in-frame clones and leaves some out. The sample lists around 100,000 clones, around 91% occurring once. Study-wide findings and caveats: Clonal expansion by week 6 occurred in CD4+ and CD8+ blood T cells (at 0.1 to 3.0 mg/kg).

A remark on this clone: Its matching antigen is unknown.

The specimen comprised CD4+ or CD8+ T cells sorted from blood, sampled in a trial of the OX40 agonist ivuxolimab. This receptor was taken from an adult with an advanced solid tumor such as melanoma, head and neck, liver or kidney cancer. The chain has TRBV5-1 and TRBJ2-1, with 7 bases identical to TRBD2. In DNA, the CDR3 is TGCGCCAGCAGCTTGTTCGGGACTAACTACAATGAGCAGTTCTTC. Translation gives CASSLFGTNYNEQFF.